This is a list of T cell receptor beta chains from one sample in a study of response to subunit inactivated influenza vaccine. TCRdb fed the RT-PCR reads into MiXCR, producing one record per CDR3 protein. The table has about 650,000 distinct CDR3 sequences, around 16% seen once. The input for sequencing was PBMCs from blood, taken roughly 13 days after vaccination. The receptors derive from a man aged 45-65 years who received an inactivated influenza vaccine. CDR3s include the opening cysteine and the closing phenylalanine or tryptophan. The order of the fields is CDR3 DNA, CDR3 protein, D gene, J gene, CDR3 length, clone size, V gene. The D gene is left open where the match is weak. Size is stated for part of the rows, as once, few or many counts, or as a class when the clone is expanded.

TGCAGTGCAACGGGGGGTTCTACCTACGTAAGCTCCTACAATGAGCAGTTCTTC | CSATGGSTYVSSYNEQFF | TRBD2 | TRBJ2-1 | 18 | few | TRBV20-1
TGCGCCAGCAGCTTCCTCGGACGGGACAGGGATGTGAATTCACCCCTCCACTTT | CASSFLGRDRDVNSPLHF | TRBD1 | TRBJ1-6 | 18 | many | TRBV5-1
TGTGCCAGCAGCCCTAGACTGGCGTTGCAGTTCTTC | CASSPRLALQFF | - | TRBJ2-1 | 12 | many | TRBV12-3/TRBV12-4
TGTGCCAGCAGTTTACACAGGGGAGGTCAGCCCCAGCATTTT | CASSLHRGGQPQHF | TRBD1 | TRBJ1-5 | 14 | many | TRBV27
TGCGCCAGCAGCTGGACAGGGGGCACCACCTCTGGGGCCAACGTCCTGACTTTC | CASSWTGGTTSGANVLTF | TRBD1 | TRBJ2-6 | 18 | - | TRBV5-1
TGTGCCACCTCTGGTCAGGGTGACACAGATACGCAGTATTTT | CATSGQGDTDTQYF | - | TRBJ2-3 | 14 | - | TRBV15
TGTGCCAGCAGCTTCTTCCGGGACAGGCAGAAAAACTATGGCTACACCTTC | CASSFFRDRQKNYGYTF | TRBD1 | TRBJ1-2 | 17 | - | TRBV11-2
TGCAGTCTCACTGGGGGGGCTTCCTACAATGAGCAGTTCTTC | CSLTGGASYNEQFF | - | TRBJ2-1 | 14 | few | TRBV29-1
TGTGCCAGCAGCCTCAGAGACAGGGGGGGGACTGAAGCTTTCTTT | CASSLRDRGGTEAFF | TRBD1 | TRBJ1-1 | 15 | once | TRBV6-1
TGTGCCAGCAGCCCAGATGCAGGGGCTCCGAACACCGGGGAGCTGTTTTTT | CASSPDAGAPNTGELFF | - | TRBJ2-2 | 17 | - | TRBV7-2
TGTGCCAGCAGGGGGTTGGACAGATCTACCTACGAGCAGTACTTC | CASRGLDRSTYEQYF | - | TRBJ2-7 | 15 | - | TRBV7-9
TGCGCCAGCAAGATCGGCTACGAGCAGTACTTC | CASKIGYEQYF | - | TRBJ2-7 | 11 | - | TRBV10-1
TGTGCCATCAGTGATGGTTATAGCAATCAGCCCCAGCATTTT | CAISDGYSNQPQHF | - | TRBJ1-5 | 14 | many | TRBV10-3
TGTGCCAGCCGCCGATTTGGCGGGGACGAAAACATTCAGTACTTC | CASRRFGGDENIQYF | - | TRBJ2-4 | 15 | many | TRBV12-3/TRBV12-4
TGTGCCAGCAGTATAATCGGACAGGGTTACTACGAGCAGTACTTC | CASSIIGQGYYEQYF | TRBD1 | TRBJ2-7 | 15 | few | TRBV6-2/TRBV6-3
TGCAGTGCTAGAGATTTCGCAGGGGATTATGAAAAACTGTTTTTT | CSARDFAGDYEKLFF | - | TRBJ1-4 | 15 | - | TRBV20-1
TGTGCCAGCAGTGAACGGGGAGGCTACACCTTC | CASSERGGYTF | - | TRBJ1-2 | 11 | - | TRBV2
TGTGCCAGCAGCCAAACTCCGGGACAGGGCAATTCACCCCTCCACTTT | CASSQTPGQGNSPLHF | TRBD1 | TRBJ1-6 | 16 | - | TRBV16
TGTGCCAGCACCACGTGGGGGGGGGTGGGGGATGAGCAGTTCTTC | CASTTWGGVGDEQFF | TRBD2 | TRBJ2-1 | 15 | few | TRBV9
TGTGCCAGCAGCTCCGCCCTCGGGGGGACTAGCGGTTACAATGAGCAGTTCTTC | CASSSALGGTSGYNEQFF | TRBD2 | TRBJ2-1 | 18 | many | TRBV11-1
TGTGCCAGCAGCCCAACTCAGGGAGGGACAGATACGCAGTATTTT | CASSPTQGGTDTQYF | TRBD2 | TRBJ2-3 | 15 | few | TRBV7-2
TGTGCCACCAGCAAAGCTAGGCAGGGGGGGGGAGAGACCCAGTACTTC | CATSKARQGGGETQYF | - | TRBJ2-5 | 16 | few | TRBV15
TGTGCCAGCAGTTACAGGGCCGTCACAGATACGCAGTATTTT | CASSYRAVTDTQYF | - | TRBJ2-3 | 14 | few | TRBV12-3/TRBV12-4
TGTGCCAGCAGCTCCGGACTAGCGGGGCAGTTCTTC | CASSSGLAGQFF | TRBD2 | TRBJ2-1 | 12 | - | TRBV7-2
TGTGCCAGTAGTGGGCAGGGGCATCAGCCCCAGCATTTT | CASSGQGHQPQHF | - | TRBJ1-5 | 13 | - | TRBV19
TGCGCCAGCAGCCAAGATTTTGCAGGTGAAGAGACCCAGTACTTC | CASSQDFAGEETQYF | - | TRBJ2-5 | 15 | - | TRBV4-3
TGTGCCAGCAGTGGTAAGAAGAGCTCCTACAATGAGCAGTTCTTC | CASSGKKSSYNEQFF | - | TRBJ2-1 | 15 | - | TRBV6-2/TRBV6-3
TGTGCCAGCAGCTACGGACTAGCGTTAAACAATGAGCAGTTCTTC | CASSYGLALNNEQFF | TRBD2 | TRBJ2-1 | 15 | few | TRBV7-8
TGCAGTGCTAGAGAGGCGGGGGACCTATTCTATGGCTACACCTTC | CSAREAGDLFYGYTF | - | TRBJ1-2 | 15 | - | TRBV20-1